These 4 T cell receptor beta chains were all obtained from the same sample, sequenced in a study of OX40 agonist ivuxolimab in advanced cancers. Measured with immunoSEQ multiplex PCR; TCRdb has only the in-frame clones, and not every one. The table records roughly 64,000 clones, around 93% of them present only once. The input for sequencing was CD4+ or CD8+ T cells sorted from blood, taken in a trial of the OX40 agonist ivuxolimab. These receptor sequences come from an adult with an advanced solid tumor such as melanoma, head and neck, liver or kidney cancer.

V gene TRBV10-2 combines with J gene TRBJ2-2, with D possibly being TRBD1 (6 bases). The germline V gene has CDR1 WSHSY and CDR2 SAAADI. The CDR3 spans 14 residues. V lost 9 bases, J lost 0 bases, and 11 bases lay in between. CDR3 residues: CASKGDANTGELFF. DNA of the CDR3: TGCGCCAGTAAGGGGGACGCGAACACCGGGGAGCTGTTTTTT.

The chain employs TRBV4-2 and TRBJ2-3, with TRBD2 matching 10 bases. Looked up from germline, CDR1 is LGHNA and CDR2 is YNFKEQ. The CDR3 covers 17 residues. The V gene end was trimmed by 0 bases and the J gene end by 4 bases; junction bases not matched to a gene: 7. In DNA form, the CDR3 reads TGTGCCAGCAGCCAAGACCCCCCTAGCGGGGGCGCAGATACGCAGTATTTT. The encoded protein is CASSQDPPSGGADTQYF.

In this sample, this clone turned up once. The rearrangement joins TRBV5-1 to TRBJ2-5; D may be TRBD2 (5 bases). V was clipped by 0 bases and J by 4 bases, with 13 bases between them. Per the germline V gene, CDR1 is SGHRS and CDR2 is YFSETQ. CDR3 length: 15 residues. The CDR3 loop is CASSLAGNRVETQYF. Here the CDR3 DNA reads TGCGCCAGCAGCTTGGCGGGGAATCGCGTAGAGACCCAGTACTTC. Full variable domain (remainder filled in from reference TRBV5-1 and TRBJ2-5): KAGVTQTPRYLIKTRGQQVTLSCSPISGHRSVSWYQQTPGQGLQFLFEYFSETQRNKGNFPGRFSGRQFSNSRSEMNVSTLELGDSALYLCASSLAGNRVETQYFGPGTRLLVL.

The gene calls are TRBV5-1 and TRBJ2-3, with TRBD2 matching over 13 bases. This CDR3 region has 17 residues. Looked up from germline, CDR1 is SGHRS and CDR2 is YFSETQ. The J segment lost 6 bases and the V segment lost 5 bases, leaving 12 bases of the junction unmatched. As DNA, the CDR3 is TGCGCCAGCAGGGCTCCGGGACTAGCGGGAAAAGGGGATACGCAGTATTTT. Its protein product is CASRAPGLAGKGDTQYF. Variable domain in full (rest from reference TRBV5-1 and TRBJ2-3): KAGVTQTPRYLIKTRGQQVTLSCSPISGHRSVSWYQQTPGQGLQFLFEYFSETQRNKGNFPGRFSGRQFSNSRSEMNVSTLELGDSALYLCASRAPGLAGKGDTQYFGPGTRLTVL.